This T cell receptor (beta chain) was identified in a study of blood T cell repertoires in COVID-19. Sequenced by immunoSEQ multiplex PCR; TCRdb stores in-frame clones only, minus some. Of 85,000 to 120,000 clones in the sample, 78% were seen once. From germline, CDR1 is MDHEN and CDR2 SYDVKM. The V gene lost 2 bases and the J gene lost 6 bases, with 7 bases spanning the gap. There are 12 residues in the CDR3. The clonotype originates from a man aged 60 to 69 with active or convalescent COVID-19. The sequencing sample was made of peripheral blood. The chain recombines TRBV28 with TRBJ2-5, with D maybe TRBD2 (6 bases). CDR3 loop: CASSLGGKTQYF. Written as DNA, the CDR3 is TGTGCCAGCAGTTTAGGGGGGAAGACCCAGTACTTC.